What follows describes a single T cell receptor beta chain. This sample was included in a study of blood T cell repertoires in COVID-19. Study information: The study drew acute and convalescent COVID-19 samples from the United States, Italy and Spain. Sources were T cells, B-cell-depleted T cells, or PBMCs; the material itself was cDNA or gDNA.

V lost 6 bases to trimming and J lost 7 bases; unmatched junction nucleotides: 9. The germline CDR1 and CDR2 sequences are MRHNA and SNTAGT. This CDR3 contains 16 residues. Original analysis: Amplification from reference gene primers served as the basis for estimated nucleated cell counts. Method: immunoSEQ multiplex PCR; TCRdb's copy keeps in-frame clones and lacks some. That table supplies the V and J calls and clone size; D and trimming were determined from the DNA. In the table there are just under 40,000 clones, approximately 85% of which are singletons. This chain joins TRBV6-4 and TRBJ2-1; TRBD2 agrees at 13 bases. This receptor was taken from a human donor in a cohort sampled during active COVID-19. Material: peripheral blood. CDR3 loop: CASSPGLAGVGNEQFF. In nucleotides, the CDR3 is TGTGCCAGCAGCCCAGGACTAGCGGGAGTAGGGAATGAGCAGTTCTTC.